A single sample gave rise to the 9 T cell receptor beta chains below, sequenced in a study of blood T cell repertoires in COVID-19. Using immunoSEQ multiplex PCR, the repertoire was profiled, and TCRdb retains in-frame clones only, with some absent. The sample consists of under 300,000 clones, 65% to 90% of them appearing once. Input material: peripheral blood. These receptors all stem from a woman in her sixties or seventies with COVID-19, enrolled during active disease.

The chain couples TRBV4-3 to TRBJ1-6; maybe TRBD1 (5 bases). Germline values: CDR1 LGHNA, CDR2 YSLEER. The CDR3 has 14 amino acids. The V end lost 1 base, the J end lost 8 bases, and 9 bases lay between the germline ends. For the CDR3, the DNA is TGCGCCAGCAGCCAAGCCAGGGCGGATTCACCCCTCCACTTT. It yields the protein CASSQARADSPLHF.

A few counts support this clone. The chain has TRBV21-1 and TRBJ1-2; the table gives TRBD1 as D, unverified against the DNA. TRBV21-1 is flagged as a pseudogene. The CDR3 totals 14 residues. This CDR3 is CASQPGTGPYGYTF. In nucleotides, the CDR3 is TGTGCCAGCCAACCCGGGACAGGGCCCTATGGCTACACCTTC.

The count of this clone is one. This rearrangement joins TRBV5-1 to TRBJ1-2; D is perhaps TRBD1 (5 bases). Trimming stripped 2 bases from V and 3 bases from J, with 20 bases between. The germline V gene encodes CDR1 SGHRS and CDR2 YFSETQ. The CDR3 covers 17 residues. CDR3 DNA: TGCGCCAGCAGCTTAGGGGTTGAGACAGTACGGCACTATGGCTACACCTTC. It encodes CASSLGVETVRHYGYTF.

The chain links TRBV7-9 to TRBJ1-1; the match to TRBD1 covers 7 bases. The V segment lost 2 bases and the J segment 7 bases; nucleotides outside the gene matches: 1. Germline V gene lookup returns CDR1 SEHNR and CDR2 FQNEAQ (reference sequence). This CDR3 comprises 12 residues. CDR3 nucleotide sequence: TGTGCCAGCAGCTTAACAGGGGATGAAGCTTTCTTT. Amino acid sequence: CASSLTGDEAFF.

V is TRBV28 and J is TRBJ1-3; a possible D gene is TRBD1 (6 bases). Germline CDR1 and CDR2: MDHEN and SYDVKM. Trimming stripped 8 bases from V and 11 bases from J, with 16 bases between. This CDR3 is built from 12 residues. CDR3 in amino acids: CASQTAGAAIYF. DNA for the CDR3: TGTGCCAGCCAAACCGCGGGGGCGGCCATATATTTT.

The chain has TRBV5-4 and TRBJ1-1; D perhaps matches TRBD1 (5 bases). The V gene lost 4 bases and the J gene lost 0 bases, with 13 bases spanning the gap. CDR1 and CDR2 (germline): SGHNT, YYREEE (reference sequence). The CDR3 is 15 residues long. The chain's CDR3 is CASSVRQNLNTEAFF. The CDR3 nucleotides are TGTGCCAGCAGCGTGCGACAGAACCTGAACACTGAAGCTTTCTTT.

The chain has TRBV29-1 and TRBJ1-6; TRBD1 might be the D (5 bases). The CDR3 totals 18 residues. V gave up 3 bases and J gave up 4 bases, with 22 bases separating them. CDR1 is SQVTM, CDR2 ANQGSEA, per germline. The CDR3 bases are TGCAGCGTTGAGGAGGGGATCCCGTTGGCGGATTATAATTCACCCCTCCACTTT. Translated, it gives CSVEEGIPLADYNSPLHF.

A word on this clone: Additional DNA sequences in this sample encode the identical CDR3. The chain is built from TRBV24-1 and TRBJ2-7; D gene ambiguous. Germline V gene lookup returns CDR1 KGHDR and CDR2 SFDVKD. V lost 3 bases and J 2 bases, leaving 7 bases between the germline ends. The CDR3 is made up of 13 amino acids. The CDR3 reads CATSDPGTYEQYF. In DNA, the CDR3 is TGTGCCACCAGTGATCCAGGTACCTACGAGCAGTACTTC.

V usage is TRBV7-6 and J usage is TRBJ2-3, with 12 positions matching TRBD1. This CDR3 is built from 17 residues. After removal of 5 bases from V and 4 bases from J, the junction contained 10 bases not matched to a gene. Per germline, CDR1 SGHVS and CDR2 FNYEAQ. CDR3 sequence reads: CASSRRGQGAASDTQYF. In DNA form, the CDR3 reads TGTGCCAGCAGCCGAAGGGGACAGGGGGCCGCGTCAGATACGCAGTATTTT. The full variable domain, in which reference TRBV7-6 and TRBJ2-3 provide the parts outside the CDR3, is GAGVSQSPRYKVTKRGQDVALRCDPISGHVSLYWYRQALGQGPEFLTYFNYEAQQDKSGLPNDRFSAERPEGSISTLTIQRTEQRDSAMYRCASSRRGQGAASDTQYFGPGTRLTVL.